This T cell receptor beta chain was captured by sequencing in a study of blood T cell repertoires in COVID-19. Study background: The samples span acute and convalescent COVID-19 from the United States, Italy and Spain. The analysed material was cDNA or gDNA that came from T cells, B-cell-depleted T cells, or PBMCs.

Germline V lookup: CDR1 MNHEY, CDR2 SMNVEV (reference sequence). The length of the CDR3 is 13 residues. V shed 6 bases, J shed 6 bases, and the junction held 7 bases outside the gene matches. Original processing methods: Scientists estimated how many nucleated cells there were by amplifying reference gene primers. TCRdb's table, derived via immunoSEQ multiplex PCR, lists solely in-frame clones and lacks some. For V, J and clone size, that table is used; D and trimming come from the DNA. The data show approximately 50,000 clones, about 89% seen once. This clonotype originated in a human donor in a cohort sampled during active COVID-19. Sequencing used peripheral blood. This chain uses TRBV27 with TRBJ2-7; 8 nucleotides align to TRBD2. In nucleotides, the CDR3 is TGTGCCAGCAGACAAGGACTAGCAGGCGAGCAGTACTTC. It yields the protein CASRQGLAGEQYF.